This TCR beta chain was profiled in a study of tumor-infiltrating lymphocytes in localized non-small cell lung cancer. Study-wide background: Resected tumor was paired with non-adjacent uninvolved lung from the same patient. Points from the study as a whole: TCRbeta sequencing showed higher T cell infiltration in tumors than uninvolved lung. Not all patients were TCR sequenced, owing to tissue quantity. T-cell fraction did not differ between immunotypes IM1 and IM2.

Of note for this clone: As yet, its antigen is unknown.

Looked up from germline, CDR1 is SEHNR and CDR2 is FQNEAQ (reference sequence). J was trimmed by 2 bases and V by 5 bases; bases with no gene match: 3. The CDR3 covers 14 residues. Sequenced by immunoSEQ multiplex PCR; TCRdb stores in-frame clones only, minus some. This table holds 2,500 to 3,000 clones, about 55% found once. This sequence originates from a human donor with non-small cell lung cancer. V gene TRBV7-9 combines with J gene TRBJ2-3; 8 bases align to TRBD1. The sequenced sample was uninvolved lung tissue not adjacent to the tumor. CDR3 sequence (DNA): TGTGCCAGCAGCCGACAGGGGAACACAGATACGCAGTATTTT. Residues: CASSRQGNTDTQYF.